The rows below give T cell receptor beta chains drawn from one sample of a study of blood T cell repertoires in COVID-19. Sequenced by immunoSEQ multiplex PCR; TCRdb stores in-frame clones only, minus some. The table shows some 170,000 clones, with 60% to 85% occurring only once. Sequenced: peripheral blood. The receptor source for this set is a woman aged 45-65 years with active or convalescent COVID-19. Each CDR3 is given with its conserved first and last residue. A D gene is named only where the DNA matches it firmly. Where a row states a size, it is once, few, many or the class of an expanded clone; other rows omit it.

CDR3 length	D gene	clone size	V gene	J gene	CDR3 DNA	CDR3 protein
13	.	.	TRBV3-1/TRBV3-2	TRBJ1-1	TGTGCCAGCAGCCACACAGGAAACACTGAAGCTTTCTTT	CASSHTGNTEAFF
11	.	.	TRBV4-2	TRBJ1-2	TGTGCCAGCAGCCAACGGGGTCGCTACACCTTC	CASSQRGRYTF
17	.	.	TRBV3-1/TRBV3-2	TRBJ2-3	TGTGCCAGCAGCCAAGATCTGGGCTACCTTAGCACAGATACGCAGTATTTT	CASSQDLGYLSTDTQYF
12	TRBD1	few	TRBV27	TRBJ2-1	TGTGCCAGTAGAACCGGGACAGGGAAAATGATCTTC	CASRTGTGKMIF
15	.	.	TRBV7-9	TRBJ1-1	TGTGCCAGCAGCTTAAGAGGGTTGGTTAACACTGAAGCTTTCTTT	CASSLRGLVNTEAFF
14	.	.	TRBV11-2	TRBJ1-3	TGTGCCAGCAGCTTAGGTATCTCTGGAAACACCATATATTTT	CASSLGISGNTIYF
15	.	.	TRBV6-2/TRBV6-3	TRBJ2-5	TGTGCCAGCAGTTCTTCCGTGGGAGGGGGAGAGACCCAGTACTTC	CASSSSVGGGETQYF
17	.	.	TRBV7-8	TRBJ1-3	TGTGCCAGCAGCCCCCGGGTCAGCGAGAGCTCTGGAAACACCATATATTTT	CASSPRVSESSGNTIYF
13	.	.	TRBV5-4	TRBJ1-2	TGTGCCAGCAGCACCTGGGGGGTCTTAAGCTACACCTTC	CASSTWGVLSYTF
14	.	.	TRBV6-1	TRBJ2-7	TGTGCCAGCAGTGAAGTTTGGGCGCCTTACGAGCAGTACTTC	CASSEVWAPYEQYF
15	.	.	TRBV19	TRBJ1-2	TGTGCCAGTGTGCGCTTTGGGGGCCGGGAAGAAGGCTACACCTTC	CASVRFGGREEGYTF
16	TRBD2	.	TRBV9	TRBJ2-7	TGTGCCAGCAGCGCAGGGACTAGCGGGGGCCACTACGAGCAGTACTTC	CASSAGTSGGHYEQYF
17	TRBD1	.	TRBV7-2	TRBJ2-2	TGTGCCAGCAGCTCTGGGGTACGGACAGGGGGCACCGGGGAGCTGTTTTTT	CASSSGVRTGGTGELFF
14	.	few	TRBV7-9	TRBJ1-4	TGTGCCAGCAGCCCCGCCAACAGGGTTGAAAAACTGTTTTTT	CASSPANRVEKLFF
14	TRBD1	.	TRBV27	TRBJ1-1	TGTGCCAGCAGAGACAGGGGACTGAACACTGAAGCTTTCTTT	CASRDRGLNTEAFF
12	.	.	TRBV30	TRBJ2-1	TGTGCCTGGAGAATCGTGCGGAATGAGCAGTTCTTC	CAWRIVRNEQFF
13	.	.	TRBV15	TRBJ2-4	TGTGCCACCAGCCCTCCGGGGTTAAACATTCAGTACTTC	CATSPPGLNIQYF
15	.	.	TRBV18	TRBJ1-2	TGTGCCAGCTCACCAGGGCCAGGTCAAAACTATGGCTACACCTTC	CASSPGPGQNYGYTF
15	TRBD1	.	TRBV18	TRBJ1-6	TGTGCCAGCTCGGACAGGGGGCAGTCGGGTTCACCCCTCCACTTT	CASSDRGQSGSPLHF
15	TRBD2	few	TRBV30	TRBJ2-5	TGTGCCTGGGTGGAGCGGGGGCGTGTTCAAGAGACCCAGTACTTC	CAWVERGRVQETQYF
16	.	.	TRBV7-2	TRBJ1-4	TGTGCCAGCAGCTTAGAGCAGGGGTTAACTAATGAAAAACTGTTTTTT	CASSLEQGLTNEKLFF
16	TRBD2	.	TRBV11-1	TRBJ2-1	TGTGCCAGCAGCCAACCAGGACTAGCGGGAGCCGGAGAGCAGTTCTTC	CASSQPGLAGAGEQFF
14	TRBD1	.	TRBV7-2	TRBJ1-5	TGTGCCAGCAGCTTAGGACAGGGTTGGCAGCCCCAGCATTTT	CASSLGQGWQPQHF
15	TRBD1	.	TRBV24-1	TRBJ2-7	TGTGCCACCAGTGACCCGGGACAGGGGGCCTACGAGCAGTACTTC	CATSDPGQGAYEQYF
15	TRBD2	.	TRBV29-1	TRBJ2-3	TGCAGCGTTGATGTCCTAGCGGGTACACGGGATACGCAGTATTTT	CSVDVLAGTRDTQYF
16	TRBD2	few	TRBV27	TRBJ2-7	TGTGCCAGCAGAGATCAGCCGGGACTAGCGGGAGGCGAGCAGTACTTC	CASRDQPGLAGGEQYF
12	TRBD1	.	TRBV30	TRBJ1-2	TGTGCCTCCCGGGACAGGGGCTATGGCTACACCTTC	CASRDRGYGYTF
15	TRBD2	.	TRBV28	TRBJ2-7	TGTGCCAGCAGTGAAACTAGCGGGGGATCCTACGAGCAGTACTTC	CASSETSGGSYEQYF
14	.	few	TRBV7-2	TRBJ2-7	TGTGCCAGCAGCTTAGTTTACTCCGGGTACGAGCAGTACTTC	CASSLVYSGYEQYF
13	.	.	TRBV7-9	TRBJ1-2	TGTGCCAGCAGCACCGGGATCCTCTATGGCTACACCTTC	CASSTGILYGYTF
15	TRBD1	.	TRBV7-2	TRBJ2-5	TGTGCCAGCAGCCCCCTTTCCGGACAGGCGGAGACCCAGTACTTC	CASSPLSGQAETQYF
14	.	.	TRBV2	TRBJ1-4	TGTGCCAGCAGTGATACGGGTTCGGGGGGAAAACTGTTTTTT	CASSDTGSGGKLFF
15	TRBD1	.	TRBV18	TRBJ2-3	TGTGCCAGCTCACCGACAGGGGATGGCACAGATACGCAGTATTTT	CASSPTGDGTDTQYF
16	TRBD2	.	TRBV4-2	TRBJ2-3	TGTGCCAGCAGCCAAGTTAGCGGGAGGTCCACAGATACGCAGTATTTT	CASSQVSGRSTDTQYF
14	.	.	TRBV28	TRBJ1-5	TGTGCCAGCGGGCTAACACAGATCAATCAGCCCCAGCATTTT	CASGLTQINQPQHF
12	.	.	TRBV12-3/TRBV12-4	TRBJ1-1	TGTGCCAGCAACCCCGGGGGAAACGAAGCTTTCTTT	CASNPGGNEAFF
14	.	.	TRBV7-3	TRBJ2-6	TGTGCCAGCGGCACAGCCTCTGGGGCCAACGTCCTGACTTTC	CASGTASGANVLTF
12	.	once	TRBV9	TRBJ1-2	TGTGCCAGCGTAGGGGGAGTGGGTGGCTACACCTTC	CASVGGVGGYTF
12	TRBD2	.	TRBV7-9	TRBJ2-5	TGTGCCAGCAGCCCCCCGGGGGGGACCCAGTACTTC	CASSPPGGTQYF
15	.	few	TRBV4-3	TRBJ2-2	TGCGCCAGCAGCCGCAATAGTGGGCCCACCGGGGAGCTGTTTTTT	CASSRNSGPTGELFF
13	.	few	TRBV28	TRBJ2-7	TGTGCCAGCAGTTTGAGACGGCCAGGCAAGCAGTACTTC	CASSLRRPGKQYF
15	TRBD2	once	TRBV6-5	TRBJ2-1	TGTGCCAGCAGCCTCTTAGCGGGCTCCTACAATGAGCAGTTCTTC	CASSLLAGSYNEQFF
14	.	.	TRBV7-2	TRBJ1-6	TGTGCCAGCAGCCTGGGGGGTGTGAATTCACCCCTCCACTTT	CASSLGGVNSPLHF
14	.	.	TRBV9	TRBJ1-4	TGTGCCAGCAGCGTAGCAGATTTCAATGAAAAACTGTTTTTT	CASSVADFNEKLFF
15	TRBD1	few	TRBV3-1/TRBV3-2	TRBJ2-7	TGTGCCAGCAGCCAAGGGTTCGGACAGGGGGTCGAGCAGTACTTC	CASSQGFGQGVEQYF
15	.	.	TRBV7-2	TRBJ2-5	TGTGCCAGCAGCCGGGTAGCGAGCCTCCAAGAGACCCAGTACTTC	CASSRVASLQETQYF
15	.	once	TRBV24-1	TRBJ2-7	TGTGCCACCAGTGACCCAGGGCATTGGTCGAGGGAGCAGTACTTC	CATSDPGHWSREQYF
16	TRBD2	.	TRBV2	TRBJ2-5	TGTGCCAGCAGTGAAACTGGTAGCGGGAGTTTGAAGACCCAGTACTTC	CASSETGSGSLKTQYF
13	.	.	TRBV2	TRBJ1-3	TGTGCCAGCAAGGTGGGGGGAGGAAACACCATATATTTT	CASKVGGGNTIYF
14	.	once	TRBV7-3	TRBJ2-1	TGTGCCAGCAGCTTACGCCCAGGGGCGGATGAGCAGTTCTTC	CASSLRPGADEQFF
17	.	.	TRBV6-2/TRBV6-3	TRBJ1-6	TGTGCCAGCAGTTACCCTACGGGGAGCTCCTATAATTCACCCCTCCACTTT	CASSYPTGSSYNSPLHF
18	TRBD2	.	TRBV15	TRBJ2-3	TGTGCCACCAGCAGAGAGACCGGGGGGGCTCTAAGCACAGATACGCAGTATTTT	CATSRETGGALSTDTQYF